This T cell receptor beta chain stems from a study of shared clonotypes between healthy human individuals. About the research overall: Three plates were used per donor for CD4 naive, three for CD4 memory, two for CD8 naive and one for CD8 memory. Notes on the study in general: Unshared clonotypes carried lower generation probabilities than those common to all four donors.

The table came from immunoSEQ multiplex PCR; TCRdb's copy has only in-frame clones and leaves some out. The sample shows millions of clones, approximately 94% of them seen only once. The CDR3 contains 14 residues. Per the germline V gene, CDR1 is SGHAT and CDR2 is FQNNGV. With 1 base clipped from V and 4 bases from J, the junction kept 2 bases outside the gene matches. It was CD45RO-negative cells, positively selected for CCR7, that made up naive CD8 cells, with terminally differentiated effector memory CD45RA+ cells excluded. Notes on this clone: Its antigen remains unknown. Other nucleotide sequences from this sample produce the same CDR3.

The gene calls are TRBV11-2 and TRBJ2-7, with 9 bases identical to TRBD1. This clonotype was sampled from a young man in good health. The sequenced material came from naive CD8+ T cells sorted from blood. For the CDR3, the DNA is TGTGCCAGCAGCTTAGGACAGGGGGGTTACGAGCAGTACTTC. This codes for CASSLGQGGYEQYF.